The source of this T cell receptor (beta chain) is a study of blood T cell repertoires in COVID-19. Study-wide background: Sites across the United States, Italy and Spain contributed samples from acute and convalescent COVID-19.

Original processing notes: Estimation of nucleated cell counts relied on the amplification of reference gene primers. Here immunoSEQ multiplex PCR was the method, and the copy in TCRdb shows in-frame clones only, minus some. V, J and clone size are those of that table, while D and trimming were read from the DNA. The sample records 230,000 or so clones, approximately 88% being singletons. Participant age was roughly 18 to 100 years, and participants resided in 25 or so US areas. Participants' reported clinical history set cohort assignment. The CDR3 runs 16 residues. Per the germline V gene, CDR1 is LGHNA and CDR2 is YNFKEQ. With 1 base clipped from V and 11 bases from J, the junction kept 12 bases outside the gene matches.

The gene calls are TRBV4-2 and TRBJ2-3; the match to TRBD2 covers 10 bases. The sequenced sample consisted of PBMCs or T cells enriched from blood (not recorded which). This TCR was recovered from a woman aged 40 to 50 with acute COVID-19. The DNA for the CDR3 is TGTGCCAGCAGCCAAGTCGGGACTAGCGAGGGGAGGGGGCAGTATTTT. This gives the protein CASSQVGTSEGRGQYF.